The 12 T cell receptor beta chains below come from one sample, sequenced in a study of shared clonotypes between healthy human individuals. CD45RO-negative CD8 cells positively selected for CCR7 made up the naive population, which excluded terminally differentiated effector memory CD45RA+ cells. TCRdb keeps only in-frame clones here, not all; method: immunoSEQ multiplex PCR. The sample has about 2 million clones; about 95% are singletons. The sample taken for sequencing was naive CD8+ T cells sorted from blood. These receptors originate from a man aged 18 to 30 in good health.

This chain links TRBV7-8 with TRBJ2-1, with D possibly TRBD2 on 6 matching bases. The CDR3 loop spans 15 amino acids. The V gene lost 7 bases and the J gene lost 4 bases, with 17 bases spanning the gap. Germline V gene lookup returns CDR1 SGHVS and CDR2 FQNEAQ. The CDR3 loop reads CASTISGTSYNEQFF. CDR3 nucleotides: TGTGCCAGCACCATATCCGGGACTTCTTACAATGAGCAGTTCTTC.

The gene calls are TRBV4-1 and TRBJ2-5; D perhaps matches TRBD2 (5 bases). Germline V lookup: CDR1 MGHRA, CDR2 YSYEKL. This CDR3 is built from 15 residues. Deletions cut 2 bases from V and 9 bases from J, with 19 bases between. The CDR3 DNA sequence: TGCGCCAGCAGCCAACGGGCGAGGGCTGTTGAGGCCCAGTACTTC. Amino acid sequence: CASSQRARAVEAQYF.

The chain carries TRBV4-1 and TRBJ1-3; the D gene is possibly TRBD1 (5 bases). The CDR3 length is 16 residues. Trimming pared 1 base from V and 0 bases from J, leaving 10 bases between. Germline V lookup: CDR1 MGHRA, CDR2 YSYEKL. For the CDR3, the DNA is TGCGCCAGCAGCCAAGGGGACGGAAACTCTGGAAACACCATATATTTT. It encodes CASSQGDGNSGNTIYF.

This sequence joins TRBV27 and TRBJ2-3, with 9 bases that match TRBD1. Germline trimming cut 3 bases from V and 2 bases from J; bases unmatched to any gene: 6. CDR1 is MNHEY, CDR2 SMNVEV, per germline (reference sequence). The CDR3 extends over 16 amino acids. For the CDR3, the DNA is TGTGCCAGCAGTTTGTCAGGACAGGGGAACACAGATACGCAGTATTTT. Translated, it gives CASSLSGQGNTDTQYF.

The chain has TRBV27 and TRBJ1-3; 8 nucleotides agree with TRBD1. V lost 8 bases and J lost 0; bases outside the gene matches: 6. CDR1 MNHEY and CDR2 SMNVEV come from the germline V gene (reference sequence). The CDR3 has 15 residues. The CDR3 sequence: CASALDRGSGNTIYF. DNA for the CDR3: TGTGCCAGCGCGTTAGACAGGGGCTCTGGAAACACCATATATTTT.

The V call is TRBV9, the J call TRBJ2-1; 8 nucleotides align to TRBD2. This CDR3 has 15 residues. Unmatched junction bases numbered 2, after V lost 0 bases and J lost 3 bases. Germline loops: CDR1 SGDLS, CDR2 YYNGEE. CDR3 residues: CASSVAGGHYNEQFF. The DNA for the CDR3 is TGTGCCAGCAGCGTAGCGGGGGGGCACTACAATGAGCAGTTCTTC.

The chain couples TRBV30 to TRBJ1-3; D unresolved. The ends were cut back, 6 bases at V and 3 bases at J, with 12 bases in the middle. The CDR3 totals 13 residues. Germline V gene sequence: CDR1 GTSNPN, CDR2 SVGIG (reference sequence). The CDR3 DNA reads TGTGCCTGTGAGACAACCCGTGGAAACACCATATATTTT. Residues: CACETTRGNTIYF.

The gene calls are TRBV29-1 and TRBJ2-7; 9 bases align to TRBD1. Germline trimming cut 0 bases from V and 4 bases from J; bases unmatched to any gene: 7. This CDR3 has 15 residues. The V gene's germline CDR1 is SQVTM and CDR2 ANQGSEA. The CDR3 DNA sequence: TGCAGCGTTGAAGATCTACAGGGGGCGGGGTACGAGCAGTACTTC. This gives the protein CSVEDLQGAGYEQYF.

This chain uses TRBV14 with TRBJ1-2; TRBD1 aligns across 9 bases. The CDR3 is made up of 16 amino acids. The germline CDR1 and CDR2 sequences are SGHDN and FVKESK. J gave up 4 bases and V 1 base, and 7 bases lay outside the gene matches. The CDR3 region has the DNA TGTGCCAGCAGCCAAGGGATACAGGGGGCTGGCTATGGCTACACCTTC. This gives the protein CASSQGIQGAGYGYTF.

The rearrangement links TRBV7-9 to TRBJ2-7; D is undetermined. The germline CDR1 and CDR2 sequences are SEHNR and FQNEAQ (reference sequence). This CDR3 is built from 15 residues. Trimming shortened V by 1 base and J by 0 bases, and 10 bases separated the two germline ends. The CDR3 nucleotides are TGTGCCAGCAGCTTAGTTAATGCGGACTCCTACGAGCAGTACTTC. Its translation is CASSLVNADSYEQYF.

The rearrangement uses TRBV28 and TRBJ2-3, with a tentative D call TRBD2 (6 bases). Per germline, CDR1 MDHEN and CDR2 SYDVKM. V was shortened by 7 bases and J by 2 bases, with 16 bases between the two germline ends. The CDR3 spans 15 residues. CDR3 sequence reads: CASIQPGLLTDTQYF. The DNA of the CDR3 is TGTGCCAGCATCCAACCGGGACTCCTCACAGATACGCAGTATTTT.

The chain recombines TRBV19 with TRBJ1-3; D possibly corresponds to TRBD1 (5 bases). The germline V and J ends were trimmed by 10 bases and 4 bases, with 14 bases remaining between them. Germline values: CDR1 LNHDA, CDR2 SQIVND (reference sequence). The CDR3 covers 13 residues. The CDR3 spells CATDPGTGNTIYF. In DNA, the CDR3 is TGTGCCACGGACCCAGGGACCGGAAACACCATATATTTT.